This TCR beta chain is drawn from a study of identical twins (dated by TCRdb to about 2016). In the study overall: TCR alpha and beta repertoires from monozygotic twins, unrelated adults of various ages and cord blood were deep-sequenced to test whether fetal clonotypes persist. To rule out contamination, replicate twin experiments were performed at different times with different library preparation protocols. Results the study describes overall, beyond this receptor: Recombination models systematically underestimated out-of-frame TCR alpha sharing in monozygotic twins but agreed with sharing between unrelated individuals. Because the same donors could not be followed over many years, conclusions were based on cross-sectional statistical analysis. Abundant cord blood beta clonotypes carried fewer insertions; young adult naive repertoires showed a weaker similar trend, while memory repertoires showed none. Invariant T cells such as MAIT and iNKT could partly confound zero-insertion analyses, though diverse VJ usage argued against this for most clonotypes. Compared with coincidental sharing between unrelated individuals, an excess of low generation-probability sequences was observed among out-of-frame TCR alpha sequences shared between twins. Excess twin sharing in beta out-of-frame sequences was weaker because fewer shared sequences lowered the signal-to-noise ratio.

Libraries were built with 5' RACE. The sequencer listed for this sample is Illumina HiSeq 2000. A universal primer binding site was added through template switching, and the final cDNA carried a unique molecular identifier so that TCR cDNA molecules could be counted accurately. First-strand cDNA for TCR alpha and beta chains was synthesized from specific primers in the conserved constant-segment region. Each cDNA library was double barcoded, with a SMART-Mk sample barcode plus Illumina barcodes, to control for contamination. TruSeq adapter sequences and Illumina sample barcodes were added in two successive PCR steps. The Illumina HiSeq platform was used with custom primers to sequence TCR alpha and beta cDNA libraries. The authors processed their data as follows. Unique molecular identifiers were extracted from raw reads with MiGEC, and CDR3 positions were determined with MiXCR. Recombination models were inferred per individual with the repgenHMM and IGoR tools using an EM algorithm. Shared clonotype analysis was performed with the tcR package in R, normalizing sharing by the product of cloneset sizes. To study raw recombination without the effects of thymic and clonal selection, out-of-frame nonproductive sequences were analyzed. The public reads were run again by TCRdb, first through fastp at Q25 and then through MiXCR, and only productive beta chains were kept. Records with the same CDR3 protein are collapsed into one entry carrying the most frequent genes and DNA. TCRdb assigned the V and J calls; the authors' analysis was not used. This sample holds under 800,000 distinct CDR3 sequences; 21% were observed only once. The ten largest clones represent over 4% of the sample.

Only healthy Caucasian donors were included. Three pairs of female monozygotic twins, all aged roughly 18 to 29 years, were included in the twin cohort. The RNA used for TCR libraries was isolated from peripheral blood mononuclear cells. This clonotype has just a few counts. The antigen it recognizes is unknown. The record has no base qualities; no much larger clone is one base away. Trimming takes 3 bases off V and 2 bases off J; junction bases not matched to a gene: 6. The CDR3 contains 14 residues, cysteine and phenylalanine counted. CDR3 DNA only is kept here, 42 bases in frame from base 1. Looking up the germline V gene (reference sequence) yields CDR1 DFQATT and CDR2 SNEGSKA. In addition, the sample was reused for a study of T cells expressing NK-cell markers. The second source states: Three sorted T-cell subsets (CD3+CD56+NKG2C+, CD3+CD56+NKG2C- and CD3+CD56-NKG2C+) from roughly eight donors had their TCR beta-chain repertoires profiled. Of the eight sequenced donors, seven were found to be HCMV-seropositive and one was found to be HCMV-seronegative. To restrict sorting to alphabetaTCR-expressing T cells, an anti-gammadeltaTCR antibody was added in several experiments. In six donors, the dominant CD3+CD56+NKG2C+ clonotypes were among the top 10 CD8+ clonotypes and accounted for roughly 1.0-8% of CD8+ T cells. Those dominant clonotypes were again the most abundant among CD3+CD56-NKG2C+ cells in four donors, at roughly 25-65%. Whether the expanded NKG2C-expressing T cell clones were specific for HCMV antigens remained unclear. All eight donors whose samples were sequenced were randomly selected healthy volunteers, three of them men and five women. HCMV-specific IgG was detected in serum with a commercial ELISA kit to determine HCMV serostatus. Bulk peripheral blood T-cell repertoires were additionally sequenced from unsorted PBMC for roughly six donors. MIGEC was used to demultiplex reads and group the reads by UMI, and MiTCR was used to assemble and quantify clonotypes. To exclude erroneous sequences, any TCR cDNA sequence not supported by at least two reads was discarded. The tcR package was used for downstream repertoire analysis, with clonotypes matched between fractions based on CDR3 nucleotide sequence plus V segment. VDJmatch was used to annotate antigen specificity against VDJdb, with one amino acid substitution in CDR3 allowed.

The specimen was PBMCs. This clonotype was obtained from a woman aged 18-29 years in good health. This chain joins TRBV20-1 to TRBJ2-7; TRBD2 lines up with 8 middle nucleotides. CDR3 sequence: CSASRAGGPYEQYF. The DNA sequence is TGCAGTGCTAGTAGGGCGGGGGGCCCCTACGAGCAGTACTTC.